Below are 27 T cell receptor beta chains sequenced from a single sample in a study of glioma-infiltrating T cells. TCR alpha and beta CDR3 regions were amplified from RNA using iRepertoire nested multiplex PCR. TCRdb passed the multiplex PCR reads through MiXCR, listing each CDR3 protein once. The sample consists of roughly 100,000 distinct CDR3 sequences, around 28% of them appearing once. The sequenced sample was glioma tissue, nonneoplastic brain tissue, or PBMCs (not recorded which). The receptor set was obtained from a human donor with low-grade glioma or glioblastoma, undergoing nonglioma brain surgery, or in good health (not recorded which).

The J gene is TRBJ1-4, the V gene TRBV11-1; no clear D. V shed 5 bases and J shed 1 base, with 8 bases lying between them. This CDR3 contains 14 residues. Germline CDR1 SGHAT, CDR2 FQDESV (reference sequence). CDR3 sequence: CASSPDQTNEKLFF. In DNA form, the CDR3 reads TGTGCCAGCAGCCCGGATCAAACTAATGAAAAACTGTTTTTT.

The chain couples TRBV7-3 to TRBJ1-1; D perhaps matches TRBD1 (5 bases). CDR1 is SGHTA, CDR2 FQGTGA, per germline. This CDR3 is 13 amino acids long. V was cut by 0 bases and J by 10 bases, with 12 bases left in between. DNA of the CDR3: TGTGCCAGCAGCTTAACGGAAGGGGTTCGAGCTTTCTTT. Protein: CASSLTEGVRAFF.

This clonotype appeared many times. The chain joins TRBV19 to TRBJ1-5; D is unresolved. Germline V gene data show CDR1 as LNHDA and CDR2 as SQIVND (reference sequence). Deletions cut 6 bases from V and 4 bases from J, with 10 bases between. CDR3 length equals 13 residues. The chain's CDR3 is CASRWQMNQPQHF. CDR3 nucleotide sequence: TGTGCCAGTAGGTGGCAGATGAATCAGCCCCAGCATTTT.

This clonotype appeared a few times. A read error may explain this, as a much larger clone is one base away. This sequence joins TRBV27 and TRBJ2-3; no clear D. This CDR3 has 14 residues. The germline V and J ends were trimmed by 6 bases and 2 bases, with 12 bases remaining between them. Germline CDR1 MNHEY, CDR2 SMNVEV (reference sequence). CDR3 in amino acids: CASSPDVVTDTQYF. The CDR3 DNA reads as TGTGCCAGCAGCCCGGACGTGGTCACAGATACGCAGTATTTT.

This clonotype was recorded a few times. The gene calls are TRBV5-1 and TRBJ2-3, with 7 bases identical to TRBD2. Losses at the gene ends were 1 base for V and 2 bases for J; bases not matched to a gene: 7. CDR1 is SGHRS and CDR2 is YFSETQ in the germline V gene. This CDR3 spans 16 amino acids. CDR3 region: CASSLNTGGFTDTQYF. The CDR3 nucleotides are TGCGCCAGCAGCTTGAATACGGGGGGATTCACAGATACGCAGTATTTT. Based on the CDR3 plus reference TRBV5-1 and TRBJ2-3, the full variable domain is KAGVTQTPRYLIKTRGQQVTLSCSPISGHRSVSWYQQTPGQGLQFLFEYFSETQRNKGNFPGRFSGRQFSNSRSEMNVSTLELGDSALYLCASSLNTGGFTDTQYFGPGTRLTVL.

As concerns this clonotype: The junction does not match germline at one end; this may be a read error. V is TRBV6-6 and J is TRBJ2-3; D is undetermined. Germline V gene lookup returns CDR1 MNHNY and CDR2 SVGAGI (reference sequence). There are 15 residues in the CDR3. DNA for the CDR3: TGTGCCAGCATTTATGGCCGCGGCGGCACAGATACTCAGTATTTT. It translates to CASIYGRGGTDTQYF.

This clonotype turned up a few times. This sequence joins TRBV4-1 and TRBJ2-3, with TRBD2 matching 8 bases. Unmatched junction bases numbered 14, after V lost 0 bases and J lost 3 bases. The germline CDR1 and CDR2 sequences are MGHRA and YSYEKL. This CDR3 comprises 19 residues. The CDR3 DNA reads TGCGCCAGCAGCCAAGATTGGAGCCCGGGGGGGTCGCAGACAGATACGCAGTATTTT. This encodes CASSQDWSPGGSQTDTQYF.

The chain links TRBV12-3 or TRBV12-4 to TRBJ1-6; D is undetermined. This CDR3 spans 15 amino acids. V gave up 2 bases and J gave up 11 bases, with 16 bases separating them. In DNA, the CDR3 is TGTGCCAGCAGTTTAACAATGGCCTTCGGGACACCCCTCCACTTT. Translation: CASSLTMAFGTPLHF.

This chain connects TRBV18 to TRBJ2-7; D may be TRBD2 (6 bases). Deletions cut 2 bases from V and 0 bases from J, with 11 bases between. The CDR3 runs to 15 residues. In germline, CDR1 is KGHSH, CDR2 LQKENI. CDR3 region: CASSPAGSYSYEQYF. CDR3 nucleotide sequence: TGTGCCAGCTCACCAGCGGGGTCTTACTCCTACGAGCAGTACTTC.

Worth noting for this clonotype: This sequence may be a read error, since a much larger clone differs from it by one base. This chain links TRBV6-2 or TRBV6-3 with TRBJ2-3; tentatively, D is TRBD2 (5 bases). There are 16 residues in the CDR3. CDR1 and CDR2 (germline): MNHEY, SVGEGT. V gave up 7 bases and J gave up 5 bases, with 22 bases separating them. The chain's CDR3 is CASTIKGAEIKDTQYF. CDR3 nucleotides: TGTGCCAGCACCATTAAGGGAGCGGAGATTAAAGATACGCAGTATTTT.

Comments on this clonotype: This could be a read error, since a much larger clone is one nucleotide away. The rearrangement links TRBV7-7 to TRBJ1-1; TRBD1 matches at 10 bases. The CDR3 runs 15 residues. CDR1 SSHAT and CDR2 FNYEAQ come from the germline V gene (reference sequence). The CDR3 loop reads CDSSPMTGGTTEAFF. The CDR3 DNA sequence: TGTGATAGCAGCCCCATGACAGGGGGCACCACTGAAGCTTTCTTT.

The chain recombines TRBV19 with TRBJ1-1, with unresolved D. Germline lookup yields CDR1 LNHDA and CDR2 SQIVND (reference sequence). Trimming removed 4 bases at V and 1 base at J, with 10 bases between. The length of the CDR3 is 14 residues. CDR3 loop: CASSTIHRNTEAFF. DNA of the CDR3: TGTGCCAGTAGTACGATACACAGGAACACTGAAGCTTTCTTT.

This clonotype was seen repeatedly, ten times or more. The J gene is TRBJ1-1, the V gene TRBV28; 9 nucleotides line up with TRBD1. The germline gives CDR1 MDHEN, CDR2 SYDVKM. Trimming cost V 10 bases and J 6 bases; bases outside gene matches: 12. The CDR3 length is 14 residues. In nucleotides, the CDR3 is TGTGCCACCAAACAGGGGGCGCAGATCTCTGAAGCTTTCTTT. Amino acid sequence: CATKQGAQISEAFF.

This clonotype appeared many times. This rearrangement joins TRBV28 to TRBJ1-5; 7 nucleotides agree with TRBD1. This CDR3 contains 15 residues. V lost 2 bases to trimming and J lost 5 bases; unmatched junction nucleotides: 6. Germline V CDR1 and CDR2: MDHEN, SYDVKM. CDR3: CASSLPQGLDQPQHF. Here the CDR3 DNA reads TGTGCCAGCAGTTTACCACAGGGGTTGGATCAGCCCCAGCATTTT.

This clonotype was found many times. The V call is TRBV6-1, the J call TRBJ1-4; 9 bases are a match to TRBD1. Germline V lookup: CDR1 MNHNS, CDR2 SASEGT. J gave up 5 bases and V 8 bases, and 9 bases lay outside the gene matches. There are 15 residues in the CDR3. The chain's CDR3 is CASHEAGTGNEKLFF. As DNA, the CDR3 is TGTGCCAGCCACGAAGCCGGGACAGGGAATGAAAAACTGTTTTTT.

This clonotype was recorded many times. The chain employs TRBV15 and TRBJ1-4; D gene unclear. CDR1 is LNHNV and CDR2 is YYDKDF in the germline V gene (reference sequence). Trimming shortened V by 0 bases and J by 7 bases, and 3 bases separated the two germline ends. The CDR3 covers 12 residues. DNA for the CDR3: TGTGCCACCAGCAGAGATTTTGAAAAACTGTTTTTT. It translates to CATSRDFEKLFF.

Note on this clonotype: It may be a read error: a sequence one base away is much more abundant. The V gene is TRBV19, the J gene TRBJ1-1; D might be TRBD1 (5 bases). The CDR3 sequence is 14 residues long. Germline values: CDR1 LNHDA, CDR2 SQIVND (reference sequence). Trimming took off 3 bases at V and 1 base at J, with 9 bases between the two ends. The chain's CDR3 is CASSMPDRNTEAFF. DNA of the CDR3: TGTGCCAGTAGTATGCCTGACAGGAACACTGAAGCTTTCTTT.

The chain links TRBV5-5 to TRBJ2-7; no firm D call. V was shortened by 4 bases and J by 3 bases, with 14 bases between the two germline ends. CDR3 length equals 14 residues. Germline CDR1 reads SGHKS; CDR2 reads YYEKEE (reference sequence). In DNA form, the CDR3 reads TGTGCCAGCAGCCCCCGGGCTACCAACTACGAGCAGTACTTC. It codes for CASSPRATNYEQYF.

This clonotype came up many times. The chain recombines TRBV29-1 with TRBJ1-5, with TRBD1 as a possible D gene (5 bases). Germline loops: CDR1 SQVTM, CDR2 ANQGSEA. The germline V and J ends were trimmed by 5 bases and 3 bases, with 11 bases remaining between them. CDR3 length: 13 residues. CDR3 loop: CSVLSGTNQPQHF. The CDR3 nucleotides are TGCAGCGTTCTCTCAGGGACCAATCAGCCCCAGCATTTT.

Of note for this clonotype: One base away lies a much larger clone, so this may be a sequencing read error. The chain employs TRBV20-1 and TRBJ1-5; D uncertain. V was trimmed by 6 bases and J by 7 bases, leaving 13 bases between them. Looked up from germline, CDR1 is DFQATT and CDR2 is SNEGSKA (reference sequence). The CDR3 contains 12 residues. The CDR3 DNA reads as TGCAGTGCCCAGCACATGGGACAGCCCCAGCATTTT. Its translation: CSAQHMGQPQHF.

There are a few counts of this clonotype. In nucleotides, the CDR3 is TGTGCCAGCAGCTCCTGGGACAACAGGGGCGGCGGCGGCTACACCTTC. Amino acids: CASSSWDNRGGGGYTF. This sequence joins TRBV27 and TRBJ1-2; 7 nucleotides align to TRBD1. Germline CDR1 reads MNHEY; CDR2 reads SMNVEV (reference sequence). The V gene end was trimmed by 6 bases and the J gene end by 8 bases; junction bases not matched to a gene: 18. The CDR3 totals 16 residues.

The chain employs TRBV7-9 and TRBJ1-3; D not resolved. The CDR3 length is 16 residues. Germline V gene lookup returns CDR1 SEHNR and CDR2 FQNEAQ (reference sequence). Trimming cost V 3 bases and J 0 bases, with 12 bases left between them. The CDR3 loop is CASSFQHRSSGNTIYF. The CDR3 bases are TGTGCCAGCAGCTTCCAACACCGGAGCTCTGGAAACACCATATATTTT. Full variable domain (outside the CDR3, taken from reference TRBV7-9 and TRBJ1-3): DTGVSQNPRHKITKRGQNVTFRCDPISEHNRLYWYRQTLGQGPEFLTYFQNEAQLEKSRLLSDRFSAERPKGSFSTLEIQRTEQGDSAMYLCASSFQHRSSGNTIYFGEGSWLTVV.

The J gene is TRBJ1-1, the V gene TRBV10-3; 7 positions match TRBD1. V lost 4 bases and J lost 5; bases outside the gene matches: 4. This CDR3 is built from 13 residues. CDR1 and CDR2 (germline): ENHRY, SYGVKD. CDR3 in DNA: TGTGCCATCAGTGGGGACAGAGGGACTGAAGCTTTCTTT. This codes for CAISGDRGTEAFF.

This clonotype was found a few times. The chain couples TRBV4-2 to TRBJ2-1; possible D gene TRBD2, 5 bases. CDR1 is LGHNA and CDR2 is YNFKEQ in the germline V gene. Trimming removed 4 bases at V and 6 bases at J, with 10 bases between. The CDR3 spans 13 residues. The CDR3 DNA is TGTGCCAGCAGCCCGGAGGTTCCCAATGAGCAGTTCTTC. Its translation: CASSPEVPNEQFF.

In regard to this clonotype: A much larger clone is a single base away; this may be a read error. The V and J genes are TRBV11-2 and TRBJ2-2; D is possibly TRBD1 (6 bases). The CDR3 runs to 14 residues. Looked up from germline, CDR1 is SGHAT and CDR2 is FQNNGV. As DNA, the CDR3 is TGTGCCAGCAGCCCAGGACAGTGGACCGGGGAGCCGTTTTTT. This translates into CASSPGQWTGEPFF.

This clonotype was seen ten or more times. The chain joins TRBV7-2 to TRBJ1-2; a possible D gene is TRBD1 (5 bases). CDR1 SGHTA and CDR2 FQGNSA come from the germline V gene. Trimming shortened V by 4 bases and J by 8 bases, and 11 bases separated the two germline ends. The CDR3 has 12 amino acids. The CDR3 spells CASSSMGEGYTF. DNA for the CDR3: TGTGCCAGCAGCTCGATGGGGGAAGGCTACACCTTC.

As to this clonotype: This may be a read error: a much more frequent sequence differs by one nucleotide. V gene TRBV7-9 combines with J gene TRBJ2-5, with D unresolved. CDR1 SEHNR and CDR2 FQNEAQ come from the germline V gene (reference sequence). The CDR3 sequence is 15 residues long. The CDR3 bases are TGTGCCAGCAGCTTAGATGGCCAGGCCCCAGAGACCCGGTACTTC. Translation gives CASSLDGQAPETRYF. Full variable domain (missing parts from reference TRBV7-9 and TRBJ2-5): DTGVSQNPRHKITKRGQNVTFRCDPISEHNRLYWYRQTLGQGPEFLTYFQNEAQLEKSRLLSDRFSAERPKGSFSTLEIQRTEQGDSAMYLCASSLDGQAPETRYFGPGTRLLVL.